This T cell receptor beta chain was sequenced for a study of tumor-infiltrating lymphocytes in localized non-small cell lung cancer. The protocol was immunoSEQ multiplex PCR, while the TCRdb copy is restricted to in-frame clones and leaves out a portion. The sample has 20,000 to 30,000 clones, over 60% seen once; the top ten hold approximately 5.8%. This CDR3 is 14 amino acids long. V was pared by 1 base and J by 6 bases, with 10 bases between. The germline V gene has CDR1 SEHNR and CDR2 FQNEAQ (reference sequence). The chain employs TRBV7-9 and TRBJ2-1, with D uncertain. The sample was lung tumor tissue. The receptor comes from a human donor with non-small cell lung cancer. CDR3 sequence (DNA): TGTGCCAGCAGCTTAGATCTACCCGGCAATGAGCAGTTCTTC. It encodes CASSLDLPGNEQFF.